The sequence of this T cell receptor beta chain was determined in a study of neoadjuvant nivolumab and ipilimumab in lung cancer (dated by TCRdb to the early 2020s). For context, the study as a whole: In the NEOSTAR trial, nivolumab was administered intravenously at 3 mg/kg on days 1, 15 and 29, and the combination arm also received ipilimumab 1 mg/kg on day 1 only. TCR repertoires were compared between pretherapy (baseline) peripheral blood and tumors resected at surgery after neoadjuvant immune checkpoint blockade. The major pathologic response (MPR) rate in the intention-to-treat population in each study arm was designated as the primary trial endpoint. Of the roughly 45 patients with operable NSCLC treated in the trial, approximately 23 were randomized to nivolumab monotherapy and roughly 21 to nivolumab plus ipilimumab. Matched pretherapy and resected tumor pairs were analyzed for seven patients: four treated with nivolumab and three with nivolumab plus ipilimumab. General study outcomes and caveats: From pretherapy to surgery, increases in tumor T-cell richness and clonality were observed in three of three dual-therapy tumors but in only two of four nivolumab-treated tumors. TCR richness and clonality were greater in resected tumors than in tumor-adjacent uninvolved lung, and increases were seen in more dual-therapy-treated tumors. A small number of samples underwent TCR sequencing. No significant correlation was found between TCR clonality and pathologic tumor regression, and only a single major-pathologic-response sample was available for the analysis of TCR clonality versus pathologic tumor regression. A positive correlation was observed between pretherapy blood TCR richness and richness in tumors resected after neoadjuvant therapy (Spearman R ~ 0.82).

Reading the label with the study, this specimen's time point is: at surgical resection after neoadjuvant nivolumab +/- ipilimumab. Samples were obtained from the phase 2 randomized NEOSTAR trial, in which neoadjuvant nivolumab or nivolumab plus ipilimumab followed by surgery was tested in operable NSCLC. CDR1 is given as SGHKS and CDR2 as YYEKEE, both from the germline V gene (reference sequence). Cut back by 1 base and 8 bases, the V and J ends lie 18 bases apart. From the cysteine up to the phenylalanine, the CDR3 has a length of 15 residues. Only CDR3 DNA remains: 45 bases, in frame from the first base. On this clone: Its target antigen remains unknown. Nothing much larger sits one base from this clone, and base qualities are not available.

Receptor amplification or capture employed the immunoSEQ multiplex PCR assay. Concerning the study's data processing: Repertoires were summarized by richness and clonality, and significantly expanded and contracted clones were identified between pre- and post-therapy samples. TCRdb took this table from immuneACCESS and kept in-frame rearrangements with V and J called. Such tables lack part of the clones; where checked against another copy, unresolved V genes explain under half of the gap, and the rest is unexplained. From that table come the V and J calls and clone size; the DNA was used to work out D and trimming. The sample table contains about 20,000 clones; only one count was recorded for approximately 79% of them. The ten most abundant clones make up 7% to 9% of the sample.

The source was tumor tissue, collected after neoadjuvant nivolumab, alone or with ipilimumab, at or shortly before surgery. The TCR was taken from an adult with non-small cell lung cancer. The rearranged chain carries TRBV5-5 and TRBJ1-2; a confident D gene designation cannot be given. The CDR3 in this case is CASSLKIQTGEGYTF. Here is the DNA: TGTGCCAGCAGCTTGAAGATCCAAACGGGAGAGGGCTACACCTTC. With the portions outside the CDR3 filled from the reference TRBV5-5 and TRBJ1-2 genes, the complete variable region becomes DAGVTQSPTHLIKTRGQQVTLRCSPISGHKSVSWYQQVLGQGPQFIFQYYEKEERGRGNFPDRFSARQFPNYSSELNVNALLLGDSALYLCASSLKIQTGEGYTFGSGTRLTVV.